This T cell receptor beta chain comes out of a study of T cell repertoires in cytomegalovirus infection. Overall study: Newly reported HLA-C-restricted and thoroughly characterized HLA-B-restricted CMV epitopes were employed. TCR beta signatures that were public indicated CMV infection and matching HLA type.

General study points: CMV carriers having the relevant HLA were flagged by cumulative public TCR beta family frequency. Ex vivo, HLA-C-restricted CMV-specific TCR beta clonotypes prevailed over the rest of the response.

From the reads, TCRdb called clonotypes with MiXCR, one entry per CDR3 protein. The profile shows about half a million distinct CDR3 sequences, roughly a third of them singletons. This clonotype occurred many times. The antigen is undetermined. This clonotype was obtained from a human donor in good health (CMV status not recorded). Some clones in this sample may be carry-over from other donors' samples. Sequenced here: cultured PBMCs, sampled from culture after CMV antigen stimulation.

CDR3 amino acids: CASSLTSGREQYV. The CDR3 DNA sequence: TGTGCCAGCAGCTTAACTAGCGGGAGGGAGCAGTACGTC. This chain uses TRBV7-2 with TRBJ2-7; 12 bases fit TRBD2. The V and J ends lost 2 bases and 7 bases, in that order; junction bases with no gene match: 0. In germline, CDR1 is SGHTA, CDR2 FQGNSA. The CDR3 extends over 13 amino acids.